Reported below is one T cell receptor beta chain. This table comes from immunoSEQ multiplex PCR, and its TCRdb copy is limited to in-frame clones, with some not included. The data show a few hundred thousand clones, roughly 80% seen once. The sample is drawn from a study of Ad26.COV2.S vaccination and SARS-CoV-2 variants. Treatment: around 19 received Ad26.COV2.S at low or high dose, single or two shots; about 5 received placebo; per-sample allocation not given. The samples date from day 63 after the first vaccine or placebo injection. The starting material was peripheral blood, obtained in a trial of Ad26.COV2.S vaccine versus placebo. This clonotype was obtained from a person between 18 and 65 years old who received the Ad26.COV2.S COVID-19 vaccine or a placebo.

The CDR3 DNA reads as TGCGCCAGCAGCCGGGGACTCCGGGAGACCCAGTACTTC. It is translated as CASSRGLRETQYF. The V and J genes are TRBV4-1 and TRBJ2-5; possibly TRBD2 for D (6 bases). Trimming took off 4 bases at V and 5 bases at J, with 11 bases between the two ends. CDR1 is MGHRA and CDR2 is YSYEKL in the germline V gene. This CDR3 has 13 amino acids.